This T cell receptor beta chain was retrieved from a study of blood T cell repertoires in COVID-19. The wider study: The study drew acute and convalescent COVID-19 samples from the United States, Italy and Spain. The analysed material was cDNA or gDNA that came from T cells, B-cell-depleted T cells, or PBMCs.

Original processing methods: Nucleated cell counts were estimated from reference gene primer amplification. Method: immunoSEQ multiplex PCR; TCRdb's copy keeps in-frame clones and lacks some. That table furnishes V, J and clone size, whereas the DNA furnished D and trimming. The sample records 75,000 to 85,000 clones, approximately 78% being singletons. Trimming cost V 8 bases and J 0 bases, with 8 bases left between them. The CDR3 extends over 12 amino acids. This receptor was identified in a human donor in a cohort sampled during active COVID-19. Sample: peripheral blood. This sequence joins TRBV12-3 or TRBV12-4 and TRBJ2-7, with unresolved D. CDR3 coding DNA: TGTGCCAGCGCCTACGCCTCCTACGAGCAGTACTTC. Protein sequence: CASAYASYEQYF.